This TCR beta chain emerged from a study of blood T cell repertoires in COVID-19. Study-level information: The United States, Italy and Spain supplied acute and convalescent COVID-19 samples.

Method: immunoSEQ multiplex PCR; TCRdb's copy keeps in-frame clones and lacks some. Found here are fewer than 40,000 clones, approximately 91% of them singletons; the top ten hold under 30%. This CDR3 has 16 residues. Germline CDR1 KGHSH, CDR2 LQKENI. Trimming pared 3 bases from V and 3 bases from J, leaving 16 bases between. The sequence was collected from a woman older than 75 with active or convalescent COVID-19. The source material was peripheral blood. This chain links TRBV18 with TRBJ2-3, with D possibly TRBD1 on 6 matching bases. Here the CDR3 reads CASSPLGEGVTDTQYF. In nucleotides, the CDR3 is TGTGCCAGCTCACCCCTTGGCGAGGGGGTTACAGATACGCAGTATTTT.